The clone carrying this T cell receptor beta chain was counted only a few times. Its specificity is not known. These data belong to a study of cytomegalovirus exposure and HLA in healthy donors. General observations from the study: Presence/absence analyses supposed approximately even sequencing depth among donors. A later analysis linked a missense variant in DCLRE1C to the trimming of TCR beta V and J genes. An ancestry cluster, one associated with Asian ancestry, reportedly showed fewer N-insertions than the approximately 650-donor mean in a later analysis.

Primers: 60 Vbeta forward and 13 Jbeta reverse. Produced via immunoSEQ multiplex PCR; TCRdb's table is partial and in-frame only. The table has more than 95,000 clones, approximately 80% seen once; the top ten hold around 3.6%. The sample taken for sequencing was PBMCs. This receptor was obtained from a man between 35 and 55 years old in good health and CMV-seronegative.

Written as DNA, the CDR3 is TGTGCCAGTAGTATAGGAGACAGGGGGATTAATCAGCCCCAGCATTTT. It encodes CASSIGDRGINQPQHF. The V and J genes are TRBV19 and TRBJ1-5, with 9 positions matching TRBD1. The CDR3 has 16 residues. Germline CDR1 and CDR2: LNHDA and SQIVND (reference sequence). V was pared by 1 base and J by 4 bases, with 5 bases of the junction left unmatched. Variable domain in full (rest from reference TRBV19 and TRBJ1-5): DGGITQSPKYLFRKEGQNVTLSCEQNLNHDAMYWYRQDPGQGLRLIYYSQIVNDFQKGDIAEGYSVSREKKESFPLTVTSAQKNPTAFYLCASSIGDRGINQPQHFGDGTRLSIL.